This T cell receptor (beta chain) was sequenced during a study of blood T cell repertoires in COVID-19. Sequencing used immunoSEQ multiplex PCR; TCRdb keeps in-frame clones, though not all of them. The sample consists of about 480,000 clones, 88% of them appearing once. Trimming shortened V by 4 bases and J by 6 bases, and 10 bases separated the two germline ends. The CDR3 is 13 residues long. CDR1 and CDR2 from the germline V gene are MDHEN and SYDVKM. Sequenced material: peripheral blood. This sequence joins TRBV28 and TRBJ1-3; D is possibly TRBD1 (6 bases). The clonotype comes from a woman in her forties or fifties with COVID-19, enrolled during active disease. CDR3 sequence (DNA): TGTGCCAGCAGTTCAGGGGTCGAAAACACCATATATTTT. Translation gives CASSSGVENTIYF.